These 5 T cell receptor beta chains came from one sample sequenced in a study of neurological immune-mediated disorders. From the 5' RACE reads, TCRdb called clonotypes with MiXCR, one entry per CDR3 protein. This table has 75,000 to 90,000 distinct CDR3 sequences, 9% to 12% appearing once. Sequenced input: PBMCs. The source of these receptors is a middle-aged man in good health.

This clonotype has a count of ten or more. The chain employs TRBV5-1 and TRBJ1-1; tentatively, D is TRBD1 (6 bases). Trimming removed 5 bases from V and 0 bases from J, with 11 bases in between. The CDR3 has 14 amino acids. Germline CDR1 SGHRS, CDR2 YFSETQ. The CDR3 region has the DNA TGCGCCAGCAGGCCCCAGGGGATGAACACTGAAGCTTTCTTT. It encodes CASRPQGMNTEAFF.

This clonotype has ten or more counts. This CDR3 reads CASSHSLADVAGELFF. CDR3 DNA sequence: TGTGCCAGCAGCCATTCACTCGCAGACGTGGCCGGGGAGCTGTTTTTT. The rearrangement links TRBV4-2 to TRBJ2-2; D call uncertain. The CDR3 consists of 16 residues. CDR1 LGHNA and CDR2 YNFKEQ come from the germline V gene. V dropped 3 bases and J dropped 6 bases, with 17 bases sitting between them.

Concerning this clonotype: A much bigger clone sits one base away, suggesting this may be a read error. The chain carries TRBV29-1 and TRBJ2-1; either TRBD1 or TRBD2 may fit D (6 bases each). The CDR3 extends over 13 amino acids. The germline gives CDR1 SQVTM, CDR2 ANQGSEA. The ends were cut back, 4 bases at V and 10 bases at J, with 17 bases in the middle. The CDR3 spells CSVGKEEGGEQFF. In DNA form, the CDR3 reads TGCAGCGTTGGGAAAGAGGAGGGGGGCGAGCAGTTCTTC.

As for this clonotype: This may arise from a read error, as a much more abundant clone is one base away. The missing conserved phenylalanine or tryptophan at the end of this CDR3 makes a read error likely. The genes are TRBV27 and TRBJ2-3, with D perhaps matching TRBD2 (7 bases). This CDR3 is built from 11 residues. CDR1 and CDR2 (germline): MNHEY, SMNVEV (reference sequence). V was clipped by 6 bases and J by 9 bases, with 10 bases between them. The CDR3 coding sequence is TGTGCCAGCAGCGCGGGGGCCACGCAGTATTCT. Translated: CASSAGATQYS.

In the case of this clonotype: A much larger clone differs by one base, so this may be a read error. This chain links TRBV20-1 with TRBJ2-1; 9 nucleotides align to TRBD2. Germline CDR1 DFQATT, CDR2 SNEGSKA (reference sequence). The CDR3 has 16 amino acids. CDR3 sequence (DNA): TGCATTGCTAGAGATGCCTGGACGGCTAGCGGGGCCAAGCAGTTCTTC. Its protein product is CIARDAWTASGAKQFF.